In this sample, the clone carrying this T cell receptor (beta chain) turned up many times. The data are from a study of T cells in Graves' hyperthyroidism and ophthalmopathy. Germline-derived CDR1 and CDR2 are SQVTM and ANQGSEA. The CDR3 loop spans 13 amino acids. The V and J ends lost 4 bases and 4 bases, in that order; junction bases with no gene match: 4. Amplification targeted TCR beta CDR3 regions from RNA transcripts. The HTBI primer set was used in a first-round RT-PCR of the TCR CDR3. TCRdb called the multiplex PCR reads again in MiXCR, with one record for every CDR3 protein. The profile shows around 250,000 distinct CDR3 sequences, 15% to 20% of them singletons.

Sequenced material: blood. The chain links TRBV29-1 to TRBJ2-7, with TRBD1 identical over 10 bases. The clonotype comes from a woman aged 18-29 years with Graves' ophthalmopathy. In DNA, the CDR3 is TGCAGCGTTGTCGCGGACAGGGGGTACGAGCAGTACTTC. It yields the protein CSVVADRGYEQYF.